This T cell receptor (beta chain) was observed in a study of beta chain features in type 1 diabetes. This CDR3 contains 13 residues. Germline assignment: CDR1 SGHTA and CDR2 FQGNSA. Trimming left V 4 bases short and J 7 bases short, with 11 bases between. This clone came up once. Its target is not known. What was sequenced were expressed TCRB transcripts, since all of the isolated RNA had been reverse transcribed. The method was immunoSEQ multiplex PCR; TCRdb's version includes in-frame clones alone and lacks a portion of them. The table includes around 160,000 clones, 63% detected once. Study results and caveats: Researchers report that Type 1 diabetes patients had moderately but significantly shorter TCRB CDR3s across all four CD4+ subsets.

The authors sorted CD4+ naive, central memory, regulatory and stem cell-like memory cells via CD45RO/CCR7/CD25/CD127/CD95/CD27. Purity (above 95%) was reached by all sorted populations. The TCR was taken from a man aged 25 to 40 with type 1 diabetes. The material sequenced was naive CD4+ T cells from blood. The chain employs TRBV7-2 and TRBJ1-5, with D maybe TRBD1 (5 bases). The CDR3 DNA sequence: TGTGCCAGCAGCTCCGCGAGGGACCAGCCCCAGCATTTT. Protein: CASSSARDQPQHF.